The source of this TCR beta chain is a study of graft-versus-host responses after intestinal transplantation. The overall study: All recipients were transplanted with multivisceral, liver-intestinal, or isolated intestinal grafts. The recipients all started with anti-thymocyte globulin induction and then took tacrolimus and steroids for roughly three years. Findings of the study overall: There were GvH clones found in recipient marrow, and some of them appeared first in ileum or blood.

With respect to this clone: Its matching antigen is unknown.

Produced via immunoSEQ multiplex PCR; TCRdb's table is partial and in-frame only. The data contain 85,000 to 90,000 clones, about nine tenths of them singletons. The CDR3 consists of 18 residues. V lost 0 bases to trimming and J lost 4 bases, with 20 bases between them. CDR1 and CDR2 (germline): SGHRS, YFSETQ. The source was unstimulated CD4+ T cells sorted from spleen or lymph node cells, collected before intestinal transplant. V is TRBV5-1 and J is TRBJ2-1, with D possibly matching TRBD1 (6 bases). The source of this sequence is a human donor who received an intestinal transplant. The DNA for the CDR3 is TGCGCCAGCAGCTTGGCCAATTCGACAGGCCCGATTTACAATGAGCAGTTCTTC. Its translation: CASSLANSTGPIYNEQFF. The entire variable domain, with the rest obtained from reference TRBV5-1 and TRBJ2-1, is as follows: KAGVTQTPRYLIKTRGQQVTLSCSPISGHRSVSWYQQTPGQGLQFLFEYFSETQRNKGNFPGRFSGRQFSNSRSEMNVSTLELGDSALYLCASSLANSTGPIYNEQFFGPGTRLTVL.